This TCR beta chain was obtained from a study of blood T cell repertoires in COVID-19. In the authors' workflow: Amplifying reference gene primers gave estimates of nucleated cell counts. Clones were read by immunoSEQ multiplex PCR, and TCRdb kept only the in-frame ones, dropping some. The V and J calls and clone size are taken from that table; D and trimming were inferred from the DNA. This sample yields 200,000 to 250,000 clones, of which roughly 84% are seen a single time; 20% belongs to the top ten. The CDR3 has 15 residues. Trimming shortened V by 4 bases and J by 7 bases, and 16 bases separated the two germline ends. Looked up from germline, CDR1 is ENHRY and CDR2 is SYGVKD.

The chain has TRBV10-3 and TRBJ2-2, with D possibly being TRBD1 (6 bases). Sequencing was performed on peripheral blood. The TCR originated in a man aged 30-40 years with active or convalescent COVID-19. CDR3 protein: CAISAQAGVVGELFF. DNA of the CDR3: TGTGCCATCAGTGCACAGGCAGGGGTGGTCGGGGAGCTGTTTTTT.